The source of this T cell receptor (beta chain) is a study of metastatic and nonmetastatic thyroid tumors. Thyroid surgery took place with no prior treatment in any patient. With MiXCR, TCRdb called clones anew from the PCR reads. The sample holds 10,000 to 15,000 clones, approximately 30% seen once. This clone was seen at least ten times. V was clipped by 0 bases and J by 4 bases, with 9 bases between them. In germline, CDR1 is LNHNV, CDR2 YYDKDF (reference sequence). The CDR3 is 14 residues long. The material sequenced was tumor tissue. The receptor comes from a female donor with papillary thyroid cancer or a benign thyroid nodule (not recorded which). Some clones in this sample may be carry-over from other donors' samples. V is TRBV15 and J is TRBJ2-5; D perhaps matches TRBD1 (5 bases). The CDR3 reads CATSRDQGPETQYF. CDR3 coding DNA: TGTGCCACCAGCAGAGATCAGGGCCCAGAGACCCAGTACTTC.